The T cell receptor (beta chain) described here comes from a study of response to subunit inactivated influenza vaccine. TCRdb called the RT-PCR reads again in MiXCR, with one record for every CDR3 protein. The sample holds roughly 620,000 distinct CDR3 sequences; approximately 11% are singletons and the top ten take around 10%. The germline gives CDR1 SNHLY, CDR2 FYNNEI. Trimming took 1 base from V and 1 from J, leaving 10 bases between them. The CDR3 length is 15 residues. The data were also submitted as part of a second study, on T cells expressing NK-cell markers. As that report states: 5'RACE template switching with UMIs produced the TCR beta cDNA. The authors derived TCR beta repertoires from sorted CD3+CD56+NKG2C+, CD3+CD56+NKG2C- and CD3+CD56-NKG2C+ T cells. Out of eight donors sequenced, seven tested HCMV-seropositive and the remaining one seronegative. In several experiments, sorting was confined to alpha-beta TCR T cells through use of an anti-gamma-delta TCR antibody. These clonotypes additionally ranked first within the CD3+CD56-NKG2C+ fraction of a few donors.

The starting material was PBMCs from blood, obtained on the day of vaccination. The rearrangement uses TRBV2 and TRBJ1-1; D call uncertain. The TCR comes from a man aged 50-59 years who received an inactivated influenza vaccine. This CDR3 reads CASSEDWLGNTEAFF. The CDR3, as DNA: TGTGCCAGCAGTGAAGACTGGTTAGGGAACACTGAAGCTTTCTTT.